What follows are 21 T cell receptor beta chains derived from one specimen sequenced in a study of T cell responses to AZD1222 COVID-19 vaccine. Libraries were prepared by immunoSEQ multiplex PCR; TCRdb keeps only in-frame clonotypes and omits some of them. The sample includes more than 95,000 clones, about 90% of them seen just once. Specimen: peripheral blood, collected on day 0 of AZD1222 vaccination. The receptors were gathered from an adult in good health.

As DNA, the CDR3 is TGTGCCAGCAGCCCTTCCCGGGACAGGGTCTACGAGCAGTACTTC. It is translated as CASSPSRDRVYEQYF. V and J are TRBV27 and TRBJ2-7; 9 bases are a match to TRBD1. Losses at the gene ends were 6 bases for V and 3 bases for J; bases not matched to a gene: 9. Germline CDR1 is MNHEY and CDR2 is SMNVEV (reference sequence). This CDR3 contains 15 residues.

The chain employs TRBV4-3 and TRBJ2-3, with a weak D call TRBD1 (7 bases). V was trimmed by 3 bases and J by 1 base, leaving 26 bases between them. This CDR3 has 20 amino acids. Germline V gene sequence: CDR1 LGHNA, CDR2 YSLEER. The CDR3 spells CASSQSGGGAGAGGTDTQYF. CDR3 sequence (DNA): TGCGCCAGCAGCCAGTCAGGAGGGGGCGCCGGAGCGGGTGGCACAGATACGCAGTATTTT.

This clone was seen once. J is TRBJ2-1 and V is TRBV5-1; D unresolved. Trimming left V 4 bases short and J 3 bases short, with 8 bases between. Germline CDR1 reads SGHRS; CDR2 reads YFSETQ. The CDR3 extends over 13 amino acids. This CDR3 reads CASSLHGYNEQFF. The CDR3 DNA reads as TGCGCCAGCAGCCTTCACGGCTACAATGAGCAGTTCTTC. Variable domain in full (rest from reference TRBV5-1 and TRBJ2-1): KAGVTQTPRYLIKTRGQQVTLSCSPISGHRSVSWYQQTPGQGLQFLFEYFSETQRNKGNFPGRFSGRQFSNSRSEMNVSTLELGDSALYLCASSLHGYNEQFFGPGTRLTVL.

This chain links TRBV18 with TRBJ1-2; TRBD1 is a possible D gene (6 bases). The germline V gene has CDR1 KGHSH and CDR2 LQKENI. Trimming pared 3 bases from V and 4 bases from J, leaving 15 bases between. The CDR3 is 15 residues long. CDR3 region: CASSPSGVFSYGYTF. DNA of the CDR3: TGTGCCAGCTCACCGTCAGGGGTCTTTAGCTATGGCTACACCTTC.

The rearrangement links TRBV10-3 to TRBJ2-5; the D is unclear. V lost 4 bases to trimming and J lost 0 bases, with 6 bases between them. Per germline, CDR1 ENHRY and CDR2 SYGVKD. The CDR3 runs to 13 residues. CDR3 region: CAISGQHQETQYF. The CDR3 bases are TGTGCCATCAGTGGGCAGCACCAAGAGACCCAGTACTTC.

The rearrangement joins TRBV4-3 to TRBJ1-2; TRBD1 agrees at 7 bases. The CDR3 is 17 residues long. Per germline, CDR1 LGHNA and CDR2 YSLEER. The J segment lost 0 bases and the V segment lost 0 bases, leaving 7 bases of the junction unmatched. The CDR3 coding sequence is TGCGCCAGCAGCCAAGATAGGGGGACAGTCACTAACTATGGCTACACCTTC. It codes for CASSQDRGTVTNYGYTF.

Turning to this clone: It may be a read error: a sequence one base away is much more abundant. The chain is built from TRBV7-9 and TRBJ1-1; D is uncertain. From germline, CDR1 is SEHNR and CDR2 FQNEAQ (reference sequence). The CDR3 is 16 residues long. The CDR3: CACRPKERLEVAEAFF. CDR3 nucleotide sequence: TGTGCCTGCAGGCCCAAAGAGCGACTCGAGGTGGCTGAAGCTTTCTTT.

The chain has TRBV19 and TRBJ1-2; D not resolved. CDR3 length: 15 amino acids. V lost 9 bases to trimming and J lost 2 bases, with 19 bases between them. Looked up from germline, CDR1 is LNHDA and CDR2 is SQIVND (reference sequence). The CDR3 is CASGGRRQLNYGYTF. The CDR3, as DNA: TGTGCCAGCGGAGGTCGGCGGCAGCTGAACTATGGCTACACCTTC.

This clone has just a few counts. This sequence joins TRBV19 and TRBJ1-1; 11 bases are shared with TRBD1. The germline V gene has CDR1 LNHDA and CDR2 SQIVND (reference sequence). The CDR3 spans 14 residues. V gave up 3 bases and J gave up 7 bases; unmatched junction bases: 4. The CDR3 reads CASSITDRGREAFF. The CDR3 DNA reads TGTGCCAGTAGTATCACGGACAGGGGGCGTGAAGCTTTCTTT.

The gene calls are TRBV7-9 and TRBJ2-7, with D maybe TRBD2 (6 bases). Germline-derived CDR1 and CDR2 are SEHNR and FQNEAQ (reference sequence). The CDR3 sequence is 15 residues long. The germline V and J ends were trimmed by 5 bases and 5 bases, with 19 bases remaining between them. The CDR3 nucleotides read TGTGCCAGCAGCCCCGCCGGGACTTTAAGCCACGAGCAGTACTTC. Protein sequence: CASSPAGTLSHEQYF.

This clone appeared many times. V gene TRBV5-1 combines with J gene TRBJ1-1; D not resolved. The CDR3 contains 14 residues. The V gene's germline CDR1 is SGHRS and CDR2 YFSETQ. V lost 1 base and J lost 6, with 13 bases in between. The CDR3 loop is CASSLSQSQSEAFF. CDR3 DNA: TGCGCCAGCAGCTTGTCCCAATCTCAATCTGAAGCTTTCTTT.

The J gene is TRBJ1-2, the V gene TRBV7-2; 9 nucleotides line up with TRBD1. The CDR3 sequence is 13 residues long. Trimming removed 4 bases from V and 8 bases from J; junction bases left unmatched: 5. CDR1 and CDR2 (germline): SGHTA, FQGNSA. The chain's CDR3 is CASSSYRGQGYTF. The CDR3 coding sequence is TGTGCCAGCAGCTCCTACAGGGGGCAGGGCTACACCTTC.

The genes are TRBV4-2 and TRBJ2-1; D might be TRBD2 (6 bases). This CDR3 comprises 16 residues. CDR1 and CDR2 (germline): LGHNA, YNFKEQ. V dropped 2 bases and J dropped 4 bases, with 15 bases sitting between them. The CDR3 nucleotides read TGTGCCAGCAGCCAATCACTAGCCCCGGCTTACAATGAGCAGTTCTTC. This encodes CASSQSLAPAYNEQFF.

The chain links TRBV7-9 to TRBJ2-2, with a possible D match to TRBD1 (6 bases). The CDR3 contains 15 residues. Germline V gene data show CDR1 as SEHNR and CDR2 as FQNEAQ (reference sequence). The germline V and J ends were trimmed by 4 bases and 1 base, with 10 bases remaining between them. CDR3 nucleotide sequence: TGTGCCAGCAGCTCCGGGACACTGAACACCGGGGAGCTGTTTTTT. It is translated as CASSSGTLNTGELFF.

The gene calls are TRBV7-2 and TRBJ1-1, with D possibly being TRBD1 (5 bases). The germline V and J ends were trimmed by 7 bases and 2 bases, with 17 bases remaining between them. This CDR3 has 15 amino acids. Germline V lookup: CDR1 SGHTA, CDR2 FQGNSA. CDR3 in DNA: TGTGCCAGCATCCCTGGGGGGGGGAGCAACACTGAAGCTTTCTTT. This sequence encodes CASIPGGGSNTEAFF. Combining the CDR3 with reference TRBV7-2 and TRBJ1-1 gives the whole variable domain GAGVSQSPSNKVTEKGKDVELRCDPISGHTALYWYRQSLGQGLEFLIYFQGNSAPDKSGLPSDRFSAERTGGSVSTLTIQRTQQEDSAVYLCASIPGGGSNTEAFFGQGTRLTVV.

The rearrangement uses TRBV7-2 and TRBJ2-7; TRBD2 agrees at 7 bases. This CDR3 is built from 15 residues. Trimming took 0 bases from V and 3 from J; bases not matched to a gene: 5. Looked up from germline, CDR1 is SGHTA and CDR2 is FQGNSA. This CDR3 is CASSLAWGGGYEQYF. Written as DNA, the CDR3 is TGTGCCAGCAGCTTAGCGTGGGGGGGAGGCTACGAGCAGTACTTC.

Of note for this clone: The same CDR3 arises from other DNA sequences in this sample as well. The V call is TRBV18, the J call TRBJ1-3, with D perhaps TRBD1 (5 bases). CDR3 length: 15 residues. CDR1 and CDR2 (germline): KGHSH, LQKENI. Trimming stripped 3 bases from V and 0 bases from J, with 9 bases between. The CDR3 bases are TGTGCCAGCTCACCCCCGGGGGGCTCTGGAAACACCATATATTTT. Protein: CASSPPGGSGNTIYF.

This chain joins TRBV7-9 and TRBJ1-5; D gene uncertain. The germline V gene has CDR1 SEHNR and CDR2 FQNEAQ (reference sequence). The V gene lost 5 bases and the J gene lost 0 bases, with 8 bases spanning the gap. CDR3 length: 14 residues. The CDR3: CASSGVDSNQPQHF. The CDR3 DNA is TGTGCCAGCAGCGGAGTAGATAGCAATCAGCCCCAGCATTTT.

This clone was picked up one time. The chain carries TRBV10-3 and TRBJ1-6, with TRBD1 matching over 7 bases. The germline gives CDR1 ENHRY, CDR2 SYGVKD. The CDR3 contains 13 residues. V lost 10 bases to trimming and J lost 6 bases; unmatched junction nucleotides: 6. The CDR3 here is CATTGQFNSPLHF. DNA of the CDR3: TGTGCCACGACGGGACAGTTTAATTCACCCCTCCACTTT.

The chain has TRBV21-1 and TRBJ1-2; the table gives TRBD1 as D, unverified against the DNA. TRBV21-1 is a pseudogene locus. This CDR3 region has 13 residues. In DNA form, the CDR3 reads TGTGCCAGCAGCCCGACAGGGTCCTATGGCTACACCTTC. Amino acid sequence: CASSPTGSYGYTF.

The chain links TRBV3-1 (or the pseudogene TRBV3-2) to TRBJ2-1; 10 bases agree with TRBD2. The CDR3 length is 15 residues. J was trimmed by 0 bases and V by 4 bases; bases with no gene match: 0. Germline loops: CDR1 LGHDT, CDR2 YNNKEL (reference sequence). CDR3 in DNA: TGTGCCAGCAGCCTAGCGGGGGGCTCCTACAATGAGCAGTTCTTC. Protein sequence: CASSLAGGSYNEQFF.